One and the same sample provided the 23 T cell receptor beta chains below, sequenced in a study of control samples from healthy donors and cancer patients. The assay was immunoSEQ multiplex PCR, and TCRdb's table has in-frame clones only and misses some. The sample holds about 180,000 clones; 90% are singletons and the top ten take approximately 1.5%. The sequenced sample consisted of blood. Receptors originate from a woman aged 45-60 years in good health.

Only one count was recorded for this clone. This chain uses TRBV19 with TRBJ2-7; 8 positions agree with TRBD2. CDR1 is LNHDA and CDR2 is SQIVND in the germline V gene (reference sequence). The V gene end was trimmed by 5 bases and the J gene end by 6 bases; junction bases not matched to a gene: 12. The CDR3 spans 15 residues. The CDR3 DNA follows: TGTGCCAGTAGTTCGGGGGGGCTGCAGGGAGCCGAGCAGTACTTC. Residues: CASSSGGLQGAEQYF.

The chain is built from TRBV2 and TRBJ1-6; 10 nucleotides agree with TRBD1. Trimming removed 6 bases from V and 10 bases from J; junction bases left unmatched: 9. The CDR3 is made up of 15 amino acids. CDR1 is SNHLY and CDR2 is FYNNEI in the germline V gene. CDR3 region: CASRRNRDRGSPLHF. DNA of the CDR3: TGTGCCAGCAGAAGAAACCGGGACAGGGGCTCACCCCTCCACTTT.

The rearrangement uses TRBV9 and TRBJ1-1; 8 bases agree with TRBD1. This CDR3 comprises 14 residues. In germline, CDR1 is SGDLS, CDR2 YYNGEE. The junction had 14 bases not matched to a gene; V was cut back by 6 bases and J by 10 bases. DNA of the CDR3: TGTGCCAGCACCCCGGGAGGGCAGGGGGCGCTAGCTTTCTTT. This translates into CASTPGGQGALAFF.

The CDR3 sequence is CATSAIGTDYTF. The CDR3 DNA follows: TGTGCCACCAGCGCTATAGGGACGGACTACACCTTC. The chain links TRBV24-1 to TRBJ1-2, with a possible D match to TRBD1 (5 bases). The V gene lost 7 bases and the J gene lost 10 bases, with 15 bases spanning the gap. Germline V gene lookup returns CDR1 KGHDR and CDR2 SFDVKD. The CDR3 is 12 amino acids.

The V and J genes are TRBV5-1 and TRBJ1-1; TRBD1 matches 8 bases. The V segment lost 1 base and the J segment 0 bases; nucleotides outside the gene matches: 8. Germline CDR1 SGHRS, CDR2 YFSETQ. The CDR3 runs 17 residues. The CDR3 coding sequence is TGCGCCAGCAGCTTGTCCGTCAGGGGGCCGATGAACACTGAAGCTTTCTTT. As protein: CASSLSVRGPMNTEAFF.

The rearrangement uses TRBV14 and TRBJ1-1, with D perhaps matching TRBD1 (5 bases). This CDR3 is 15 amino acids long. Trimming took off 2 bases at V and 3 bases at J, with 13 bases between the two ends. Per germline, CDR1 SGHDN and CDR2 FVKESK. The DNA for the CDR3 is TGTGCCAGCAGCCAATCCATGAGAGGGGACACTGAAGCTTTCTTT. Amino acid sequence: CASSQSMRGDTEAFF. The complete variable domain, with remaining parts taken from reference TRBV14 and TRBJ1-1, reads EAGVTQFPSHSVIEKGQTVTLRCDPISGHDNLYWYRRVMGKEIKFLLHFVKESKQDESGMPNNRFLAERTGGTYSTLKVQPAELEDSGVYFCASSQSMRGDTEAFFGQGTRLTVV.

This clone appeared a single time. CDR3 protein: CASSVGTSGSMNEQFF. The CDR3 bases are TGTGCCAGCAGCGTGGGGACTAGCGGGAGTATGAATGAGCAGTTCTTC. This chain joins TRBV9 and TRBJ2-1; 14 positions agree with TRBD2. This CDR3 is built from 16 residues. Germline-derived CDR1 and CDR2 are SGDLS and YYNGEE. The junction had 5 bases not matched to a gene; V was cut back by 2 bases and J by 7 bases. Looking up the rest from reference TRBV9 and TRBJ2-1 gives the full variable domain: DSGVTQTPKHLITATGQRVTLRCSPRSGDLSVYWYQQSLDQGLQFLIQYYNGEERAKGNILERFSAQQFPDLHSELNLSSLELGDSALYFCASSVGTSGSMNEQFFGPGTRLTVL.

CDR3 nucleotide sequence: TGTGCCAGCAGCCCCGTTAGAGGAAATGAGCAGTTCTTC. It is translated as CASSPVRGNEQFF. The V and J genes are TRBV7-8 and TRBJ2-1, with D hard to call. This CDR3 is built from 13 residues. Trimming shortened V by 5 bases and J by 7 bases, and 12 bases separated the two germline ends. The V gene's germline CDR1 is SGHVS and CDR2 FQNEAQ.

This chain uses TRBV18 with TRBJ2-1; D perhaps matches TRBD2 (6 bases). The CDR3 has 15 amino acids. From germline, CDR1 is KGHSH and CDR2 LQKENI. The germline V and J ends were trimmed by 1 base and 5 bases, with 12 bases remaining between them. CDR3 residues: CASSPRREGNNEQFF. The DNA for the CDR3 is TGTGCCAGCTCACCACGGCGGGAAGGGAACAATGAGCAGTTCTTC.

The rearrangement joins TRBV9 to TRBJ2-5, with TRBD2 as a possible D gene (6 bases). CDR3 length: 16 amino acids. The ends were cut back, 4 bases at V and 3 bases at J, with 19 bases in the middle. Germline lookup yields CDR1 SGDLS and CDR2 YYNGEE. The CDR3 nucleotides are TGTGCCAGCAGCTACGGGGCGGGATCGAAGGAAGAGACCCAGTACTTC. Its translation is CASSYGAGSKEETQYF.

This chain links TRBV2 with TRBJ1-2; the D gene is possibly TRBD1 (6 bases). Germline-derived CDR1 and CDR2 are SNHLY and FYNNEI. The CDR3 runs 14 residues. Trimming cost V 8 bases and J 2 bases, with 15 bases left between them. The CDR3 region is CASVSTGTNYGYTF. As DNA, the CDR3 is TGTGCCAGCGTGAGCACAGGGACAAACTATGGCTACACCTTC.

The chain recombines TRBV27 with TRBJ1-5; D gene unclear. The CDR3 contains 14 residues. Germline V lookup: CDR1 MNHEY, CDR2 SMNVEV (reference sequence). V was cut by 6 bases and J by 3 bases, with 12 bases left in between. CDR3 DNA sequence: TGTGCCAGCAGCCGAGGAACGTCCAATCAGCCCCAGCATTTT. Its translation is CASSRGTSNQPQHF.

The V call is TRBV20-1, the J call TRBJ2-1; perhaps TRBD2 as D (6 bases). Looked up from germline, CDR1 is DFQATT and CDR2 is SNEGSKA (reference sequence). V was shortened by 3 bases and J by 9 bases, with 15 bases between the two germline ends. The CDR3 totals 13 residues. The CDR3 nucleotides are TGCAGTGCTAGTATCGGGAGCCGAGGTGAGCAGTTCTTC. Translation gives CSASIGSRGEQFF.

This rearrangement joins TRBV11-2 to TRBJ2-7; 12 bases fit TRBD2. The CDR3 runs to 17 residues. With 2 bases clipped from V and 0 bases from J, the junction kept 5 bases outside the gene matches. Germline CDR1 reads SGHAT; CDR2 reads FQNNGV. The DNA for the CDR3 is TGTGCCAGCAGCTTAACCGTGACTAGCGGGAGCTCCTACGAGCAGTACTTC. It encodes CASSLTVTSGSSYEQYF.

The V and J genes are TRBV19 and TRBJ1-5; a weak D match, TRBD1 (6 bases). The V gene lost 8 bases and the J gene lost 1 base, with 15 bases spanning the gap. The CDR3 is 15 residues long. From germline, CDR1 is LNHDA and CDR2 SQIVND (reference sequence). For the CDR3, the DNA is TGTGCCAGTGGGGGGGCAACAACCAGCAATCAGCCCCAGCATTTT. Translation gives CASGGATTSNQPQHF.

The chain recombines TRBV28 with TRBJ2-1; 11 nucleotides align to TRBD1. Germline-derived CDR1 and CDR2 are MDHEN and SYDVKM. The J segment lost 6 bases and the V segment lost 3 bases, leaving 13 bases of the junction unmatched. This CDR3 has 18 amino acids. The CDR3 reads CASSFLDRGRIASNEQFF. The CDR3 DNA reads TGTGCCAGCAGTTTTCTGGACAGGGGGCGGATTGCGTCCAATGAGCAGTTCTTC.

The chain employs TRBV27 and TRBJ2-3; D uncertain. The V gene's germline CDR1 is MNHEY and CDR2 SMNVEV (reference sequence). Trimming pared 3 bases from V and 0 bases from J, leaving 10 bases between. The CDR3 extends over 15 amino acids. The CDR3, as DNA: TGTGCCAGCAGTTTTGTGGGGTTAAGCACAGATACGCAGTATTTT. It codes for CASSFVGLSTDTQYF.

The genes are TRBV19 and TRBJ1-5, with 9 bases aligning to TRBD1. Germline values: CDR1 LNHDA, CDR2 SQIVND (reference sequence). V lost 4 bases, J lost 2 bases, and 3 bases stayed unmatched. The CDR3 is 15 residues long. This CDR3 reads CASSTDRGGNQPQHF. The CDR3 DNA follows: TGTGCCAGTAGTACGGACAGGGGTGGCAATCAGCCCCAGCATTTT.

This chain links TRBV28 with TRBJ1-3, with D maybe TRBD1 (5 bases). Trimming pared 5 bases from V and 2 bases from J, leaving 13 bases between. Germline V lookup: CDR1 MDHEN, CDR2 SYDVKM. This CDR3 has 15 amino acids. CDR3 in amino acids: CASSPGGLTGNTIYF. The CDR3 DNA reads TGTGCCAGCAGTCCGGGGGGGTTAACTGGAAACACCATATATTTT. The entire variable domain, with the rest obtained from reference TRBV28 and TRBJ1-3, is as follows: DVKVTQSSRYLVKRTGEKVFLECVQDMDHENMFWYRQDPGLGLRLIYFSYDVKMKEKGDIPEGYSVSREKKERFSLILESASTNQTSMYLCASSPGGLTGNTIYFGEGSWLTVV.

This chain connects TRBV10-3 to TRBJ2-7; 12 nucleotides match TRBD2. This CDR3 region has 15 residues. Germline loops: CDR1 ENHRY, CDR2 SYGVKD. With V trimmed by 7 bases and J by 1 base, 5 bases remained unmatched. CDR3 nucleotides: TGTGCCATCACCGTACTAGCGGGGGGTTCCTACGAGCAGTACTTC. Residues: CAITVLAGGSYEQYF.

This chain joins TRBV13 and TRBJ2-7; D possibly corresponds to TRBD1 (6 bases). The CDR3 runs 14 residues. Germline V gives CDR1 PRHDT, CDR2 FYEKMQ (reference sequence). V was pared by 5 bases and J by 0 bases, with 11 bases between. CDR3 nucleotide sequence: TGTGCCAGCAGCCCCGGACAGAGCTCCTACGAGCAGTACTTC. Protein product: CASSPGQSSYEQYF.

V gene TRBV29-1 combines with J gene TRBJ1-1; possibly TRBD1 for D (6 bases). Looked up from germline, CDR1 is SQVTM and CDR2 is ANQGSEA. The CDR3 has 13 residues. Trimming cost V 5 bases and J 1 base, with 11 bases left between them. CDR3 residues: CSVQGHGNTEAFF. In DNA, the CDR3 is TGCAGCGTTCAGGGGCACGGGAACACTGAAGCTTTCTTT.

The J gene is TRBJ1-6, the V gene TRBV7-2; weak D call: TRBD1 (5 bases). With 2 bases removed from V and 7 bases from J, the gap between germline ends came to 12 bases. Germline V gives CDR1 SGHTA, CDR2 FQGNSA. This CDR3 has 15 residues. The CDR3 DNA reads TGTGCCAGCAGCTTATCTAGCAGGGAAAATTCACCCCTCCACTTT. Protein product: CASSLSSRENSPLHF.